This T cell receptor beta chain was identified during a study of T cell responses to AZD1222 COVID-19 vaccine. Findings and caveats of the study: Baseline serology detected seropositivity in only 5 to 7 AZD1222 recipients.

Trimming removed 6 bases at V and 7 bases at J, with 9 bases between. This CDR3 spans 11 amino acids. Using immunoSEQ multiplex PCR, the repertoire was profiled, and TCRdb retains in-frame clones only, with some absent. This sample has roughly 170,000 clones, with about 92% found just once. Comments on this clone: Antigen: not known.

This sequence was found in an adult in good health. The V and J genes are TRBV12-3 or TRBV12-4 and TRBJ1-2; tentative D call: TRBD1 (5 bases). Sequencing was performed on peripheral blood, taken on day 0 of AZD1222 vaccination. CDR3 coding DNA: TGTGCCAGCAGGCAGGGATTTGGCTACACCTTC. It translates to CASRQGFGYTF.